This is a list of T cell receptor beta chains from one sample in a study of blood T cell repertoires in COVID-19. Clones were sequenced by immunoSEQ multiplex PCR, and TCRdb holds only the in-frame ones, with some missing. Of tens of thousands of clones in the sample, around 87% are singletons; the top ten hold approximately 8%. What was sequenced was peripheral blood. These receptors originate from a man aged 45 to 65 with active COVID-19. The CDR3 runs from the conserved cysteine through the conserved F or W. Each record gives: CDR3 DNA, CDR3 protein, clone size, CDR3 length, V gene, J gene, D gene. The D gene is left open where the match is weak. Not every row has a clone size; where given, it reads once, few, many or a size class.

cdr3_nt: TGCGCCAGCCAGAAGGGTAGTGAACAGGGCCAATACGAGCAGTACTTC
cdr3_aa: CASQKGSEQGQYEQYF
clone_size: NA
cdr3_length: 16
v_call: TRBV10-1
j_call: TRBJ2-7
d_call: NA

cdr3_nt: TGCGCCAGCAGCCAAGATCTTGGGGGTAGGGGGAACAATGAGCAGTTCTTC
cdr3_aa: CASSQDLGGRGNNEQFF
clone_size: NA
cdr3_length: 17
v_call: TRBV4-1
j_call: TRBJ2-1
d_call: NA

cdr3_nt: TGTGCCAGCAAAACTCCCGGGGGGGCTGACACCGGGGAGCTGTTTTTT
cdr3_aa: CASKTPGGADTGELFF
clone_size: few
cdr3_length: 16
v_call: TRBV6-6
j_call: TRBJ2-2
d_call: TRBD2

cdr3_nt: TGTGCCAGCAGTCCCCTAGCGGGAGCCTATCATGAGCAGTTCTTC
cdr3_aa: CASSPLAGAYHEQFF
clone_size: NA
cdr3_length: 15
v_call: TRBV6-2/TRBV6-3
j_call: TRBJ2-1
d_call: TRBD2

cdr3_nt: TGTGCCAGCAGCTTCCGACAGGGATCGGGAAATACGCAGTATTTT
cdr3_aa: CASSFRQGSGNTQYF
clone_size: NA
cdr3_length: 15
v_call: TRBV11-3
j_call: TRBJ2-3
d_call: TRBD1

cdr3_nt: TGTGCCAGCAGCCTAAACAACAATCAGCCCCAGCATTTT
cdr3_aa: CASSLNNNQPQHF
clone_size: NA
cdr3_length: 13
v_call: TRBV4-2
j_call: TRBJ1-5
d_call: NA

cdr3_nt: TGTGCCAGCAGTTCCCCCGGGGGGTCTTCTGGAAACACCATATATTTT
cdr3_aa: CASSSPGGSSGNTIYF
clone_size: few
cdr3_length: 16
v_call: TRBV28
j_call: TRBJ1-3
d_call: NA

cdr3_nt: TGTGCCTGGAGAGGAGGAGGGGTTCCGGGGAATGAAAAACTGTTTTTT
cdr3_aa: CAWRGGGVPGNEKLFF
clone_size: NA
cdr3_length: 16
v_call: TRBV30
j_call: TRBJ1-4
d_call: NA

cdr3_nt: TGCGCCAGCAGCCAACGTGCCGGGACAGGGGCGCCAGATACGCAGTATTTT
cdr3_aa: CASSQRAGTGAPDTQYF
clone_size: NA
cdr3_length: 17
v_call: TRBV4-3
j_call: TRBJ2-3
d_call: TRBD1

cdr3_nt: TGTGCCAGTAGTCCCCCGGGAGACAGGGGAACCTACGAGCAGTACTTC
cdr3_aa: CASSPPGDRGTYEQYF
clone_size: once
cdr3_length: 16
v_call: TRBV19
j_call: TRBJ2-7
d_call: TRBD1

cdr3_nt: TGTGCCAGCAGCCCAACTAGCGGGGGGGCCAGGGTCACCGGGGAGCTGTTTTTT
cdr3_aa: CASSPTSGGARVTGELFF
clone_size: NA
cdr3_length: 18
v_call: TRBV6-2/TRBV6-3
j_call: TRBJ2-2
d_call: TRBD2

cdr3_nt: TGTGCCAGCAGCTTAGGAGCAGGGCGCCCGATTAATCAGCCCCAGCATTTT
cdr3_aa: CASSLGAGRPINQPQHF
clone_size: NA
cdr3_length: 17
v_call: TRBV7-9
j_call: TRBJ1-5
d_call: NA

cdr3_nt: TGCGCCAGCAGCCAAGATTTAGGAGATTCACCCCTCCACTTT
cdr3_aa: CASSQDLGDSPLHF
clone_size: NA
cdr3_length: 14
v_call: TRBV4-3
j_call: TRBJ1-6
d_call: NA

cdr3_nt: TGTGCCAGCAGCTTCAGGACAGGTCGGTCGACCGGGGAGCTGTTTTTT
cdr3_aa: CASSFRTGRSTGELFF
clone_size: NA
cdr3_length: 16
v_call: TRBV7-8
j_call: TRBJ2-2
d_call: TRBD1

cdr3_nt: TGTGCCAGCAGTTCTCACCCCGGGACACTTACTGGAAACACCATATATTTT
cdr3_aa: CASSSHPGTLTGNTIYF
clone_size: NA
cdr3_length: 17
v_call: TRBV6-2/TRBV6-3
j_call: TRBJ1-3
d_call: NA

cdr3_nt: TGTGCCAGCAGTACTACAGGGGATTGGACCGGGGAGCTGTTTTTT
cdr3_aa: CASSTTGDWTGELFF
clone_size: once
cdr3_length: 15
v_call: TRBV28
j_call: TRBJ2-2
d_call: TRBD1

cdr3_nt: TGTGCCAGCAGCCTTTTCTCCGGGACAGCTAACTATGGCTACACCTTC
cdr3_aa: CASSLFSGTANYGYTF
clone_size: NA
cdr3_length: 16
v_call: TRBV5-8
j_call: TRBJ1-2
d_call: TRBD1

cdr3_nt: TGTGCCTGGAGTGTTCGGACAGGCAATGAAAAACTGTTTTTT
cdr3_aa: CAWSVRTGNEKLFF
clone_size: NA
cdr3_length: 14
v_call: TRBV30
j_call: TRBJ1-4
d_call: TRBD1

cdr3_nt: TGCGCCAGCAGCCAAGAGCGCCCAACTAGCGGGTATTACAATGAGCAGTTCTTC
cdr3_aa: CASSQERPTSGYYNEQFF
clone_size: NA
cdr3_length: 18
v_call: TRBV4-3
j_call: TRBJ2-1
d_call: TRBD2